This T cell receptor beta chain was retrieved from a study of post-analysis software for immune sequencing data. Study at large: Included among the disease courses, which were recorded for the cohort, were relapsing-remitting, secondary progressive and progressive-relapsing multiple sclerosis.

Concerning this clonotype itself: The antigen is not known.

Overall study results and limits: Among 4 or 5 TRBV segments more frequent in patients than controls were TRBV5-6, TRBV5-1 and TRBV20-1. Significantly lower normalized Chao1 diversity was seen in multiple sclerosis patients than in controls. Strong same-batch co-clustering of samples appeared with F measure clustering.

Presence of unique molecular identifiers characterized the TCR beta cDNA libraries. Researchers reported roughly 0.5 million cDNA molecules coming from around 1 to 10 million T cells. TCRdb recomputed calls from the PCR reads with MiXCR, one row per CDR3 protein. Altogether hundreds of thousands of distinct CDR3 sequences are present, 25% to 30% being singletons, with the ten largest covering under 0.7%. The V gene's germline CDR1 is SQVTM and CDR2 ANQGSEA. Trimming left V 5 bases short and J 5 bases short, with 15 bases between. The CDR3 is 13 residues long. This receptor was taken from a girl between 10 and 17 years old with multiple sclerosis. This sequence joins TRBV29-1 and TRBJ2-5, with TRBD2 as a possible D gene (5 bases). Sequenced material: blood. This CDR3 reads CSVSHVALETQYF. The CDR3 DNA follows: TGCAGCGTTAGTCATGTAGCGTTGGAGACCCAGTACTTC.